This T cell receptor (beta chain) was captured in a study of T cells expressing NK-cell markers. For each CDR3 protein, TCRdb gives one entry from its re-call of the 5' RACE reads, without DNA. The listing contains 200,000 to 300,000 distinct CDR3 sequences. This CDR3 is 14 amino acids long. From germline, CDR1 is LGHNT and CDR2 FRNRAP. Sequencing was carried out using blood T cells: a sorted CD56 or NKG2C T cell subset, CD4+ or CD8+ T cells, or bulk PBMC T cells (not recorded which). V is TRBV12-5 and J is TRBJ2-7; no DNA is available, so the TRBD1 call from TCRdb remains unchecked. The origin of this receptor is a man aged 18 to 29 in good health. Here the CDR3 reads CASGLDRPPYEQYF.